Listed below are T cell receptor beta chains from one sample, sequenced in a study of blood T cell repertoires in COVID-19. The table came from immunoSEQ multiplex PCR; TCRdb's copy has only in-frame clones and leaves some out. This sample has about 78,000 clones; around 74% occur once, and the top ten carry more than 9%. The sequenced sample was peripheral blood. The origin of the receptors is a human donor in a cohort sampled during active COVID-19. Both conserved end residues are part of each CDR3. The order of the fields is V gene, D gene, J gene, clone size, CDR3 DNA, CDR3 protein. The D gene is left open where the match is weak. Part of the rows lack a size; the others show once, few, many or a class for expanded clones.

TRBV19,-,TRBJ2-7,-,TGTGCCAGTACAGGGCCCTACTACGAGCAGTACTTC,CASTGPYYEQYF
TRBV6-2/TRBV6-3,TRBD1,TRBJ1-5,-,TGTGCCAGCAGTAAACCGGGACAGGGGGTTGATCAGCCCCAGCATTTT,CASSKPGQGVDQPQHF
TRBV4-1,TRBD1,TRBJ1-4,once,TGCGCCAGCAGCCGAGCGGACAGGCAATCTAATGAAAAACTGTTTTTT,CASSRADRQSNEKLFF
TRBV9,TRBD1,TRBJ1-6,few,TGTGCCAGCAGCGGCCCCGACGGGACAGGGGGTGGAGTCTATAATTCACCCCTCCACTTT,CASSGPDGTGGGVYNSPLHF
TRBV3-1/TRBV3-2,-,TRBJ1-1,few,TGTGCCAGCAGTTTGCAGGGTAACACTGAAGCTTTCTTT,CASSLQGNTEAFF
TRBV5-4,TRBD1,TRBJ1-1,many,TGTGCCAGCAGCTGGGGGACAGGGCTCTTCACTGAAGCTTTCTTT,CASSWGTGLFTEAFF
TRBV5-4,TRBD1,TRBJ1-2,-,TGTGCCAGCAGCTTGGGACAGGGGGGCTATGGCTACACCTTC,CASSLGQGGYGYTF
TRBV7-8,-,TRBJ1-6,once,TGTGCCAGCAGCTTAGGTAGGCGGGTTGCCTATAATTCACCCCTCCACTTT,CASSLGRRVAYNSPLHF
TRBV5-6,-,TRBJ2-3,-,TGTGCCAGCAGCTTGATGGGGGCAGGCCCGGGGTTGGATACGCAGTATTTT,CASSLMGAGPGLDTQYF
TRBV27,-,TRBJ2-6,few,TGTGCCAGCACCTATCGGGCTGGGGCCAACGTCCTGACTTTC,CASTYRAGANVLTF
TRBV24-1,-,TRBJ1-2,-,TGTGCCACCAGTGATTCCAGTCCCTATGGCTACACCTTC,CATSDSSPYGYTF
TRBV29-1,TRBD2,TRBJ2-7,-,TGCAGCGTTGCCGGGACTAGCGGGGGGAAGTACGAGCAGTACTTC,CSVAGTSGGKYEQYF
TRBV19,-,TRBJ1-1,-,TGTGCCAGTAGTATGCGGGGATTGGGCACTGAAGCTTTCTTT,CASSMRGLGTEAFF
TRBV5-4,TRBD2,TRBJ2-5,once,TGTGCCAGCAGCTCCGAAGCCGGGGCCGGGAGGGAGACCCAGTACTTC,CASSSEAGAGRETQYF
TRBV28,TRBD1,TRBJ2-1,once,TGTGCCAGCAGTCCGATCATCCGGACAGGGACCAACAATGAGCAGTTCTTC,CASSPIIRTGTNNEQFF
TRBV7-9,TRBD1,TRBJ1-4,once,TGTGCCAGCAGATCGGGACAGGGAGCAACTAATGAAAAACTGTTTTTT,CASRSGQGATNEKLFF
TRBV7-2,TRBD2,TRBJ2-3,-,TGTGCCAGCAGCTTAGCTCTACCAGCGGGGGTTAGCACAGATACGCAGTATTTT,CASSLALPAGVSTDTQYF
TRBV5-6,-,TRBJ2-3,-,TGTGCCAGCAGCTTGGACAGGACCTTCACAGATACGCAGTATTTT,CASSLDRTFTDTQYF
TRBV4-1,TRBD1,TRBJ1-5,-,TGCGCCAGCAGCCCGAAGGACAGGGCGATTTCCAATCAGCCCCAGCATTTT,CASSPKDRAISNQPQHF
TRBV2,-,TRBJ1-6,few,TGTGCCAGCACTCAGCGGAGCTCCTATAATTCACCCCTCCACTTT,CASTQRSSYNSPLHF
TRBV29-1,TRBD1,TRBJ2-1,-,TGCAGCGCGGACAGGGGGTATGAGCAGTTCTTC,CSADRGYEQFF
TRBV4-1,TRBD1,TRBJ2-7,-,TGCGCCAGCAGCCGGCTACAGGGGGCGCGAAACTACGAGCAGTACTTC,CASSRLQGARNYEQYF
TRBV7-9,-,TRBJ1-4,once,TGTGCCAGCAGCTTCGTGGAGTGGGATGAAAAACTGTTTTTT,CASSFVEWDEKLFF
TRBV5-1,TRBD1,TRBJ2-7,-,TGCGCCAGCAGCCCCTCCGGGACAGGGGGCTACGAGCAGTACTTC,CASSPSGTGGYEQYF
TRBV6-1,-,TRBJ1-2,-,TGTGCCAGCAGTGAAGCGGCAGTTTATGGCTACACCTTC,CASSEAAVYGYTF
TRBV11-3,-,TRBJ2-2,-,TGTGCCAGCAGCCCGAGATACACCGGGGAGCTGTTTTTT,CASSPRYTGELFF
TRBV19,-,TRBJ2-7,-,TGTGCCAGTAGTATGGTCCCTGGGCAGCAGTACTTC,CASSMVPGQQYF
TRBV4-1,-,TRBJ1-3,-,TGCGCCAGCAGCCTCCAGGTAATCTCTGGAAACACCATATATTTT,CASSLQVISGNTIYF
TRBV9,-,TRBJ2-1,-,TGTGCCAGCAGCGCTCCAGGCGACTCCTACAATGAGCAGTTCTTC,CASSAPGDSYNEQFF
TRBV6-5,-,TRBJ1-5,-,TGTGCCAGCAGGGCGACAGTTAATCAGCCCCAGCATTTT,CASRATVNQPQHF
TRBV10-3,TRBD1,TRBJ1-1,few,TGTGCCATCAGTCCGGACAGGGCTCTTGAAGCTTTCTTT,CAISPDRALEAFF
TRBV7-2,TRBD2,TRBJ2-1,few,TGTGCCAGCAGCTTCGAGCGGGGGGGCATCTCGTTCTTC,CASSFERGGISFF
TRBV3-1/TRBV3-2,-,TRBJ1-2,-,TGTGCCAGCAGCCCAGCTCTCGCAGGGACTAACTATGGCTACACCTTC,CASSPALAGTNYGYTF
TRBV7-2,-,TRBJ1-6,-,TGTGCCAGCGGTCACGGGAGGGAATCACCCCTCCACTTT,CASGHGRESPLHF